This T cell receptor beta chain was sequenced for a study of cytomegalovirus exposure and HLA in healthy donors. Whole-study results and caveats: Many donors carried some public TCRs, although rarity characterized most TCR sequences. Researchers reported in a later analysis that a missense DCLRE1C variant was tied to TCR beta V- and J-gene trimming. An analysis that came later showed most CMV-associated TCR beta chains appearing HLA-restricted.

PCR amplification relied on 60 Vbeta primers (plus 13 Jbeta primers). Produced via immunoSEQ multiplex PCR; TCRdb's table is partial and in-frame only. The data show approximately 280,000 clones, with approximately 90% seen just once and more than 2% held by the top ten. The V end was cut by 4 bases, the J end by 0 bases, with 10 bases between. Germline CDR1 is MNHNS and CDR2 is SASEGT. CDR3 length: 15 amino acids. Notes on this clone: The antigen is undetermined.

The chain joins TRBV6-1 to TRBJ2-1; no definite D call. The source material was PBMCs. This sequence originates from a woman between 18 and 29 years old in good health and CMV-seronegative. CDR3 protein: CASSARGSSYNEQFF. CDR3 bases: TGTGCCAGCAGTGCCAGAGGTAGCTCCTACAATGAGCAGTTCTTC.